The 30 T cell receptor beta chains listed next were all sequenced from one sample in a study of human T cells and chemical hapten exposure. Time point noted: patch test 1, 2 weeks after DPC sensitization. The sample's treatment: therapeutic diphenylcyclopropenone sensitization with weekly scalp DPC. MiXCR, run by TCRdb on the RACE reads, gives a single entry per CDR3 protein. The data contain around 120,000 distinct CDR3 sequences, approximately 14% of them singletons. The sequencing used whole blood, collected in connection with sensitization to the hapten diphenylcyclopropenone (DPC). Receptors originate from a man between 18 and 35 years old with alopecia areata. Some clones in this sample may be carry-over from other donors' samples.

This clonotype appeared a few times. V and J are TRBV19 and TRBJ1-2; 7 bases match TRBD1. The V gene end was trimmed by 7 bases and the J gene end by 7 bases; junction bases not matched to a gene: 9. Germline CDR1 and CDR2: LNHDA and SQIVND (reference sequence). The length of the CDR3 is 13 residues. The CDR3 bases are TGTGCCAGTACCACGGACAGGCATCTTGGCTACACCTTC. Amino acid sequence: CASTTDRHLGYTF.

The CDR3 DNA reads TGTGCCAGCAGTGACGAGGGAGGCTATGGCTACACCTTC. Translated: CASSDEGGYGYTF. The chain carries TRBV2 and TRBJ1-2; no clear D. The CDR3 has 13 residues. The germline CDR1 and CDR2 sequences are SNHLY and FYNNEI. V lost 3 bases and J lost 4, with 9 bases in between.

The rearrangement uses TRBV12-3 or TRBV12-4 and TRBJ1-5; D remains unclear. The length of the CDR3 is 13 residues. V was shortened by 6 bases and J by 5 bases, with 11 bases between the two germline ends. DNA of the CDR3: TGTGCCAGCAGCCGGGATGAAGATCAGCCCCAGCATTTT. It specifies CASSRDEDQPQHF.

This chain links TRBV9 with TRBJ1-1; 9 bases agree with TRBD1. The germline CDR1 and CDR2 sequences are SGDLS and YYNGEE. The length of the CDR3 is 16 residues. The junction had 8 bases not matched to a gene; V was cut back by 3 bases and J by 2 bases. This chain's CDR3 is CASSAPRTGVNTEAFF. As DNA, the CDR3 is TGTGCCAGCAGCGCCCCCCGGACAGGGGTTAACACTGAAGCTTTCTTT.

The rearrangement uses TRBV7-9 and TRBJ1-5; D gene unclear. Trimming took off 3 bases at V and 7 bases at J, with 4 bases between the two ends. Germline V CDR1 and CDR2: SEHNR, FQNEAQ (reference sequence). The CDR3 consists of 11 residues. DNA of the CDR3: TGTGCCAGCAGCTTTAACCAGCCCCAGCATTTT. Translation: CASSFNQPQHF.

In DNA form, the CDR3 reads TGTGCCAGCTCTGAGGGACAGATCACCGGGGAGCTGTTTTTT. Residues: CASSEGQITGELFF. The chain uses TRBV18 and TRBJ2-2; 7 bases line up with TRBD1. Trimming at V came to 6 bases and at J to 4 bases, leaving 5 bases not matched to a gene. This CDR3 region has 14 residues. The germline V gene encodes CDR1 KGHSH and CDR2 LQKENI.

This clonotype has just a few counts. The gene calls are TRBV29-1 and TRBJ2-2, with D possibly being TRBD1 (6 bases). V was cut by 2 bases and J by 1 base, with 8 bases left in between. Germline CDR1 SQVTM, CDR2 ANQGSEA. The CDR3 is 14 amino acids. The chain's CDR3 is CSVELGQNTGELFF. The CDR3 DNA reads as TGCAGCGTTGAATTGGGACAGAACACCGGGGAGCTGTTTTTT.

This clonotype was recorded a few times. V and J are TRBV4-1 and TRBJ1-6; D perhaps matches TRBD1 (6 bases). V lost 1 base to trimming and J lost 11 bases, with 18 bases between them. Germline values: CDR1 MGHRA, CDR2 YSYEKL. The CDR3 has 16 residues. This CDR3 reads CASSQVQGLERPPLHF. The CDR3, as DNA: TGCGCCAGCAGCCAAGTACAGGGTTTAGAACGGCCACCCCTCCACTTT.

A remark on this clonotype: One end of the junction varies from germline; a read error may be responsible. The genes are TRBV11-2 and TRBJ1-2, with D uncertain. Looked up from germline, CDR1 is SGHAT and CDR2 is FQNNGV. The CDR3 contains 12 residues. The CDR3 loop is CVSFGLQYGYTF. The CDR3 region has the DNA TGTGTCAGCTTCGGGTTGCAGTATGGCTACACCTTC.

This chain joins TRBV3-1 and TRBJ2-2; TRBD2 agrees at 11 bases. J gave up 3 bases and V 9 bases, and 6 bases lay outside the gene matches. Germline lookup yields CDR1 LGHDT and CDR2 YNNKEL (reference sequence). The CDR3 has 15 residues. CDR3: CASSSGGQYTGELFF. For the CDR3, the DNA is TGTGCCAGTTCTAGCGGGGGGCAGTACACCGGGGAGCTGTTTTTT.

The genes are TRBV10-3 and TRBJ2-1, with D possibly matching TRBD1 (6 bases). The CDR3 runs 13 residues. Looked up from germline, CDR1 is ENHRY and CDR2 is SYGVKD. V lost 2 bases and J 8 bases, leaving 10 bases between the germline ends. The CDR3 reads CAISETRGDEQFF. CDR3 DNA sequence: TGTGCCATCAGTGAGACCAGGGGCGATGAGCAGTTCTTC.

The chain is built from TRBV7-9 and TRBJ1-2; D ambiguous. This CDR3 comprises 13 residues. Germline V gene sequence: CDR1 SEHNR, CDR2 FQNEAQ (reference sequence). V was clipped by 0 bases and J by 6 bases, with 8 bases between them. The CDR3 DNA reads as TGTGCCAGCAGCTTAGCTGGAGACCATGGCTACACCTTC. The encoded protein is CASSLAGDHGYTF.

This clonotype occurred a few times. This chain links TRBV5-1 with TRBJ2-7, with D possibly being TRBD2 (5 bases). Germline V gene sequence: CDR1 SGHRS, CDR2 YFSETQ. The CDR3 length is 15 residues. The germline V and J ends were trimmed by 2 bases and 5 bases, with 17 bases remaining between them. DNA for the CDR3: TGCGCCAGCAGCTTTATTACCGGGAATAGGGACGAGCAGTACTTC. This sequence encodes CASSFITGNRDEQYF.

This sequence joins TRBV21-1 and TRBJ2-3; no check of the table's D call, TRBD2, against the DNA was made. TRBV21-1 represents a pseudogene. CDR3 length: 18 amino acids. CDR3 protein: CASTKFRRTSDGTDTQYF. Here the CDR3 DNA reads TGTGCCAGCACCAAATTTCGTCGGACTAGCGATGGCACAGATACGCAGTATTTT.

This clonotype has only a few counts. CDR3 bases: TGTGCCAGCACCTCGCATGAGCAGTTCTTC. Protein: CASTSHEQFF. J is TRBJ2-1 and V is TRBV21-1. TRBV21-1 is marked as a pseudogene. The CDR3 runs 10 residues.

This clonotype has just a few counts. The chain links TRBV11-2 to TRBJ1-6; D is unresolved. Trimming removed 5 bases at V and 7 bases at J, with 12 bases between. Germline V gene sequence: CDR1 SGHAT, CDR2 FQNNGV. The CDR3 consists of 14 residues. The CDR3 here is CASSAGSSNSPLHF. The CDR3 nucleotides read TGTGCCAGCAGCGCGGGATCCTCAAATTCACCCCTCCACTTT.

The J gene is TRBJ2-3, the V gene TRBV20-1, with D possibly matching TRBD1 (6 bases). The germline CDR1 and CDR2 sequences are DFQATT and SNEGSKA (reference sequence). Deletions cut 3 bases from V and 2 bases from J, with 21 bases between. This CDR3 is 17 amino acids long. CDR3 in DNA: TGCAGTGCTAGCGGTTGGGGCTTAGGACAGTACACAGATACGCAGTATTTT. Protein: CSASGWGLGQYTDTQYF.

A few counts support this clonotype. The chain uses TRBV6-6 and TRBJ2-3, with 8 positions matching TRBD1. CDR3 length equals 16 residues. Germline values: CDR1 MNHNY, CDR2 SVGAGI (reference sequence). Losses at the gene ends were 2 bases for V and 0 bases for J; bases not matched to a gene: 4. Here the CDR3 reads CASSYQGAVSTDTQYF. The CDR3 DNA sequence: TGTGCCAGCAGTTACCAGGGGGCTGTGAGCACAGATACGCAGTATTTT.

The rearrangement uses TRBV20-1 and TRBJ2-3; D unresolved. Germline V lookup: CDR1 DFQATT, CDR2 SNEGSKA (reference sequence). V dropped 6 bases and J dropped 0 bases, with 7 bases sitting between them. This CDR3 is built from 12 residues. The CDR3 loop reads CSAFSSTDTQYF. DNA of the CDR3: TGCAGTGCCTTCTCTAGCACAGATACGCAGTATTTT.

This clonotype turned up a few times. As DNA, the CDR3 is TGCAGTGCCTCCGCGGGACAGGGGGTCTATAATTCACCCCTCCACTTT. It translates to CSASAGQGVYNSPLHF. V and J are TRBV20-1 and TRBJ1-6, with 11 bases fitting TRBD1. CDR1 and CDR2 from the germline V gene are DFQATT and SNEGSKA (reference sequence). The CDR3 totals 16 residues. Trimming cost V 6 bases and J 3 bases; bases outside gene matches: 7.

This clonotype showed up just a few times. The chain combines TRBV6-2 or TRBV6-3 with TRBJ2-5; 10 bases fit TRBD1. After removal of 6 bases from V and 4 bases from J, the junction contained 11 bases not matched to a gene. CDR1 is MNHEY, CDR2 SVGEGT, per germline. The CDR3 consists of 16 residues. The CDR3 DNA sequence: TGTGCCAGCAGCAGACTCCCGGGACAGGGGAGAGAGACCCAGTACTTC. Encoded protein: CASSRLPGQGRETQYF.

This clonotype was detected a few times. The genes are TRBV7-2 and TRBJ2-1; 10 bases map to TRBD1. V trimming: 3 bases; J trimming: 6 bases; junction bases outside the gene matches: 5. Germline-derived CDR1 and CDR2 are SGHTA and FQGNSA. CDR3 size: 15 residues. The CDR3 DNA is TGTGCCAGCAGCTTTAGACAGGGGGCCACCAATGAGCAGTTCTTC. This translates into CASSFRQGATNEQFF.

This clonotype was counted between two and nine times. V and J are TRBV4-1 and TRBJ1-5, with TRBD1 as a possible D gene (5 bases). V was trimmed by 4 bases and J by 6 bases, leaving 13 bases between them. The CDR3 runs 14 residues. From germline, CDR1 is MGHRA and CDR2 YSYEKL. The CDR3 region has the DNA TGCGCCAGCAGCCCTATAGGAGGGGCTCAGCCCCAGCATTTT. It encodes CASSPIGGAQPQHF.

The rearrangement uses TRBV2 and TRBJ2-2; D is unclear. V lost 9 bases to trimming and J lost 0 bases, with 5 bases between them. The length of the CDR3 is 12 residues. The germline V gene has CDR1 SNHLY and CDR2 FYNNEI. The CDR3 spells CASTTNTGELFF. CDR3 bases: TGTGCCAGTACAACGAACACCGGGGAGCTGTTTTTT.

The genes are TRBV6-2 or TRBV6-3 and TRBJ2-7; possible D gene TRBD1, 7 bases. Germline values: CDR1 MNHEY, CDR2 SVGEGT. CDR3 length: 14 amino acids. V was pared by 2 bases and J by 5 bases, with 13 bases between. The CDR3 reads CASSYLQGRNEQYF. The CDR3 DNA reads TGTGCCAGCAGTTACCTACAGGGGAGGAACGAGCAGTACTTC.

This clonotype was observed many times. The chain couples TRBV12-3 or TRBV12-4 to TRBJ2-3; 8 bases are a match to TRBD2. The CDR3 loop spans 16 amino acids. CDR3 sequence (DNA): TGTACCGAACGAAGGGGGGCTAGCGGGCACACAGATACGCAGTATTTT. This sequence encodes CTERRGASGHTDTQYF.

There are many counts of this clonotype. The rearrangement uses TRBV18 and TRBJ1-2; 12 nucleotides agree with TRBD1. The CDR3 length is 17 residues. Trimming cost V 3 bases and J 5 bases; bases outside gene matches: 10. From germline, CDR1 is KGHSH and CDR2 LQKENI. The CDR3 loop reads CASSPNVRDRGHYGYTF. In DNA form, the CDR3 reads TGTGCCAGCTCACCTAACGTCCGGGACAGGGGGCATTATGGCTACACCTTC.

V usage is TRBV7-3 and J usage is TRBJ2-2, with D perhaps matching TRBD1 (6 bases). Germline CDR1 and CDR2: SGHTA and FQGTGA. Trimming shortened V by 2 bases and J by 6 bases, and 10 bases separated the two germline ends. This CDR3 spans 14 amino acids. CDR3 sequence: CASSLQGTPGELFF. CDR3 in DNA: TGTGCCAGCAGCTTACAGGGGACCCCCGGGGAGCTGTTTTTT.

This chain connects TRBV29-1 to TRBJ2-1; 8 nucleotides agree with TRBD2. The V gene's germline CDR1 is SQVTM and CDR2 ANQGSEA. The CDR3 sequence is 14 residues long. With V trimmed by 6 bases and J by 4 bases, 8 bases remained unmatched. CDR3 in DNA: TGCAGCGTCCAAACCGGGACTAGGTACAATGAGCAGTTCTTC. Its protein product is CSVQTGTRYNEQFF.

This clonotype has only a few counts. The chain uses TRBV20-1 and TRBJ1-3, with D possibly being TRBD1 (5 bases). The germline gives CDR1 DFQATT, CDR2 SNEGSKA (reference sequence). CDR3 length equals 13 residues. Trimming cost V 3 bases and J 0 bases, with 6 bases left between them. The CDR3 nucleotides read TGCAGTGCTAGGGACAACTCTGGAAACACCATATATTTT. This gives the protein CSARDNSGNTIYF.